Below, 7 T cell receptor beta chains from the same sample are listed, as sequenced in a study of cytomegalovirus exposure and HLA in healthy donors. TCRdb's copy holds only in-frame clones and misses some; the assay was immunoSEQ multiplex PCR. This table holds 55,000 to 75,000 clones, roughly 94% found once. Sequencing was done on a sample of PBMCs. These receptors were collected from a man aged 18-30 years in good health and CMV-seropositive.

This clone has just one count. The rearrangement joins TRBV5-1 to TRBJ2-5, with D perhaps TRBD2 (5 bases). This CDR3 region has 14 residues. Germline V CDR1 and CDR2: SGHRS, YFSETQ. V was shortened by 1 base and J by 2 bases, with 9 bases between the two germline ends. For the CDR3, the DNA is TGCGCCAGCAGCTTGTTCGGGGAACAAGAGACCCAGTACTTC. It translates to CASSLFGEQETQYF. Together with reference TRBV5-1 and TRBJ2-5, the CDR3 gives the full variable domain: KAGVTQTPRYLIKTRGQQVTLSCSPISGHRSVSWYQQTPGQGLQFLFEYFSETQRNKGNFPGRFSGRQFSNSRSEMNVSTLELGDSALYLCASSLFGEQETQYFGPGTRLLVL.

The CDR3 loop is CASSNPSGRGTDTQYF. DNA for the CDR3: TGCGCCAGCAGCAACCCTAGCGGGAGAGGTACAGATACGCAGTATTTT. V usage is TRBV5-1 and J usage is TRBJ2-3, with 10 nucleotides matching TRBD2. CDR1 SGHRS and CDR2 YFSETQ come from the germline V gene. This CDR3 has 16 amino acids. V dropped 4 bases and J dropped 3; count of bases not matched to a gene: 8.

This chain connects TRBV28 to TRBJ2-1; TRBD2 agrees at 12 bases. The CDR3 contains 16 residues. Trimming cost V 8 bases and J 0 bases; bases outside gene matches: 5. Germline CDR1 is MDHEN and CDR2 is SYDVKM. The CDR3: CASLGLAGSSYNEQFF. The CDR3 nucleotides read TGTGCCAGCTTGGGACTAGCGGGCTCCTCCTACAATGAGCAGTTCTTC.

This chain connects TRBV30 to TRBJ2-5; D remains unclear. Germline CDR1 and CDR2: GTSNPN and SVGIG (reference sequence). This CDR3 contains 13 residues. Trimming stripped 1 base from V and 1 base from J, with 7 bases between. In DNA, the CDR3 is TGTGCCTGGAGTGGAGGCCTCCAAGAGACCCAGTACTTC. It encodes CAWSGGLQETQYF.

The CDR3 DNA reads TGTGCCAGCAGTTCGGGACAGGAAACAAAACTGTTTTTT. This translates into CASSSGQETKLFF. The chain carries TRBV6-5 and TRBJ1-4, with 8 bases that match TRBD1. This CDR3 comprises 13 residues. V shed 4 bases, J shed 10 bases, and the junction held 5 bases outside the gene matches. Germline CDR1 reads MNHEY; CDR2 reads SVGAGI.

The rearrangement links TRBV5-1 to TRBJ1-1, with D unclear. The V end was cut by 2 bases, the J end by 2 bases, with 7 bases between. The CDR3 extends over 13 amino acids. Germline CDR1 is SGHRS and CDR2 is YFSETQ. The CDR3 DNA is TGCGCCAGCAGCTTATTCGTAAACACTGAAGCTTTCTTT. Translated: CASSLFVNTEAFF.

The CDR3 DNA reads as TGTGCCAGCAGCTTAGAGGCGCGGGGAGCCAAAAACATTCAGTACTTC. Protein product: CASSLEARGAKNIQYF. J is TRBJ2-4 and V is TRBV7-2, with a weak D call TRBD2 (6 bases). V lost 1 base, J lost 0 bases, and 10 bases lay in between. Per germline, CDR1 SGHTA and CDR2 FQGNSA. The CDR3 is 16 residues long.